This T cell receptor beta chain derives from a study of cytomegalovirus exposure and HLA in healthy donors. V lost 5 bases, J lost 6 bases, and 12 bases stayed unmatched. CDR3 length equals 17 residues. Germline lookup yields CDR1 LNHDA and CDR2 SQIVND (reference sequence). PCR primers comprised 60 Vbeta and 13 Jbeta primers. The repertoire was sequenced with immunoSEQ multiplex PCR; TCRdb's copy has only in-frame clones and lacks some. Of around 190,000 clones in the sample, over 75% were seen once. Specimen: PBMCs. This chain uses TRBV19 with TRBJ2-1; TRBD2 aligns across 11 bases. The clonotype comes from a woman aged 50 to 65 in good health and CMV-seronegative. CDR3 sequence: CASSVNSGGAVTNEQFF. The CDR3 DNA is TGTGCCAGTAGTGTCAATAGCGGGGGGGCCGTAACCAATGAGCAGTTCTTC.